Following are 20 T cell receptor beta chains from one sample sequenced in a study of blood T cell repertoires in COVID-19 (dated by TCRdb to 2020 to 2021). The library was prepared using the immunoSEQ multiplex PCR assay. The clones in this table, taken by TCRdb from immuneACCESS, are in-frame only. Not every clone is retained; where verified, under half of the shortfall comes from an unresolved V gene, and the cause of the rest is unknown. For this sample there are 200,000 to 300,000 clones; approximately 86% appear just once. Approximately 2% of the sample lies in the top ten. The sequencing sample was made of peripheral blood. The receptor set was obtained from a man aged 25 to 45 with active or convalescent COVID-19.

The CDR3 is CASNSLPSGTVEGYTF. The CDR3 bases are TGCGCCAGCAACTCCCTACCTTCCGGGACAGTGGAGGGCTACACCTTC. The chain carries TRBV5-1 and TRBJ1-2, with 7 bases aligning to TRBD1. Germline V gene data show CDR1 as SGHRS and CDR2 as YFSETQ. CDR3 length: 16 amino acids. Trimming took 6 bases from V and 8 from J; bases not matched to a gene: 19.

The chain carries TRBV15 and TRBJ2-7, with D possibly TRBD1 on 5 matching bases. Trimming removed 0 bases at V and 0 bases at J, with 6 bases between. Germline assignment: CDR1 LNHNV and CDR2 YYDKDF (reference sequence). CDR3 length: 14 amino acids. CDR3 residues: CATSRERGSYEQYF. CDR3 coding DNA: TGTGCCACCAGCAGAGAAAGGGGCTCCTACGAGCAGTACTTC.

The chain recombines TRBV2 with TRBJ2-7; perhaps TRBD1 as D (6 bases). V shed 4 bases and J shed 2 bases, with 9 bases lying between them. This CDR3 contains 13 residues. From germline, CDR1 is SNHLY and CDR2 FYNNEI. The CDR3 DNA sequence: TGTGCCAGCAGTGGTGCAGGGGCCTACGAGCAGTACTTC. Residues: CASSGAGAYEQYF.

The chain joins TRBV7-9 to TRBJ2-1, with 7 bases fitting TRBD2. The CDR3 extends over 16 amino acids. With 5 bases clipped from V and 9 bases from J, the junction kept 16 bases outside the gene matches. Looked up from germline, CDR1 is SEHNR and CDR2 is FQNEAQ (reference sequence). The CDR3 sequence is CASSLRPNFPGGEQFF. CDR3 DNA: TGTGCCAGCAGCCTACGTCCCAACTTCCCGGGGGGTGAGCAGTTCTTC.

The chain has TRBV19 and TRBJ2-7; 12 positions match TRBD1. The V segment lost 3 bases and the J segment 2 bases; nucleotides outside the gene matches: 14. Germline V gene sequence: CDR1 LNHDA, CDR2 SQIVND (reference sequence). This CDR3 has 19 residues. The CDR3 nucleotides are TGTGCCAGTAGTATGGACCGGGACAGGGGGCCTCATTCTCCCTACGAGCAGTACTTC. Its protein is CASSMDRDRGPHSPYEQYF. Full variable domain (outside the CDR3, taken from reference TRBV19 and TRBJ2-7): DGGITQSPKYLFRKEGQNVTLSCEQNLNHDAMYWYRQDPGQGLRLIYYSQIVNDFQKGDIAEGYSVSREKKESFPLTVTSAQKNPTAFYLCASSMDRDRGPHSPYEQYFGPGTRLTVT.

J is TRBJ2-1 and V is TRBV19, with D maybe TRBD2 (7 bases). Trimming cost V 7 bases and J 3 bases, with 19 bases left between them. Germline loops: CDR1 LNHDA, CDR2 SQIVND (reference sequence). The CDR3 is 16 residues long. The CDR3 nucleotides read TGTGCCAGTACCCTCATGGGGGGCGGGGGCTACAATGAGCAGTTCTTC. Translation: CASTLMGGGGYNEQFF.

This clone was seen a few times. This rearrangement joins TRBV4-1 to TRBJ1-4, with TRBD1 matching over 9 bases. With 0 bases clipped from V and 5 bases from J, the junction kept 4 bases outside the gene matches. The CDR3 totals 16 residues. Germline V gene data show CDR1 as MGHRA and CDR2 as YSYEKL. For the CDR3, the DNA is TGCGCCAGCAGCCAAGATCCGGGACAGGGCAATGAAAAACTGTTTTTT. Protein product: CASSQDPGQGNEKLFF.

This clone appeared a single time. V gene TRBV5-4 combines with J gene TRBJ1-6; a possible D gene is TRBD1 (5 bases). V lost 4 bases, J lost 4 bases, and 15 bases lay in between. The CDR3 totals 16 residues. CDR1 and CDR2 from the germline V gene are SGHNT and YYREEE (reference sequence). The CDR3 spells CASSPGAGRYNSPLHF. The CDR3 DNA sequence: TGTGCCAGCAGCCCCGGGGCAGGGAGGTATAATTCACCCCTCCACTTT.

The chain recombines TRBV5-1 with TRBJ2-3; no firm D call. Germline V gene lookup returns CDR1 SGHRS and CDR2 YFSETQ. Trimming pared 0 bases from V and 0 bases from J, leaving 17 bases between. This CDR3 spans 18 amino acids. The CDR3 is CASSLGTVTWSSTDTQYF. Here the CDR3 DNA reads TGCGCCAGCAGCTTGGGAACCGTCACGTGGAGTAGCACAGATACGCAGTATTTT.

The chain joins TRBV6-4 to TRBJ1-4; 7 positions match TRBD1. The germline gives CDR1 MRHNA, CDR2 SNTAGT. This CDR3 has 13 amino acids. Trimming removed 6 bases from V and 5 bases from J; junction bases left unmatched: 3. The CDR3 loop reads CASSRDRNEKLFF. The CDR3 DNA sequence: TGTGCCAGCAGCCGGGACAGAAATGAAAAACTGTTTTTT.

This rearrangement joins TRBV10-3 to TRBJ2-7, with 10 bases identical to TRBD1. V gave up 9 bases and J gave up 1 base; unmatched junction bases: 6. The length of the CDR3 is 14 residues. Germline-derived CDR1 and CDR2 are ENHRY and SYGVKD. The CDR3 DNA follows: TGTGCCATTCACCCGGGACAGGGGTCCTACGAGCAGTACTTC. This sequence encodes CAIHPGQGSYEQYF.

With respect to this clone: Germline and junction disagree at one end, which may indicate a read error. The chain uses TRBV7-3 and TRBJ2-1, with 9 bases fitting TRBD2. Per the germline V gene, CDR1 is SGHTA and CDR2 is FQGTGA. This CDR3 contains 12 residues. The CDR3 DNA follows: TGTGCCAGCAGCTTAAGTGGGACTAGCCTACTCTTC. It codes for CASSLSGTSLLF.

The chain carries TRBV12-5 and TRBJ2-1; D unclear. This CDR3 is built from 11 residues. Per germline, CDR1 LGHNT and CDR2 FRNRAP. The V gene lost 2 bases and the J gene lost 8 bases, with 4 bases spanning the gap. The CDR3 coding sequence is TGTGCTAGTGGTTTGAGAGATGAGCAGTTCTTC. This codes for CASGLRDEQFF.

V usage is TRBV5-4 and J usage is TRBJ1-1; 10 bases fit TRBD1. CDR3 length: 14 amino acids. CDR1 and CDR2 (germline): SGHNT, YYREEE (reference sequence). With 3 bases clipped from V and 7 bases from J, the junction kept 6 bases outside the gene matches. This CDR3 is CASSSGQGFVEAFF. DNA of the CDR3: TGTGCCAGCAGCTCGGGACAGGGGTTTGTTGAAGCTTTCTTT.

This sequence joins TRBV6-1 and TRBJ1-2; maybe TRBD1 (5 bases). CDR3 length: 13 amino acids. Trimming removed 2 bases from V and 7 bases from J, with 11 bases in between. Germline-derived CDR1 and CDR2 are MNHNS and SASEGT. As DNA, the CDR3 is TGTGCCAGCAGTGAATCAGGGTGGGGTGGCTACACCTTC. Translation gives CASSESGWGGYTF.

This sequence joins TRBV27 and TRBJ1-4; TRBD1 agrees at 9 bases. Germline CDR1 is MNHEY and CDR2 is SMNVEV (reference sequence). This CDR3 is built from 17 residues. After removal of 2 bases from V and 0 bases from J, the junction contained 4 bases not matched to a gene. In nucleotides, the CDR3 is TGTGCCAGCAGTTTAGGGGGACAGGGAGCAACTAATGAAAAACTGTTTTTT. It encodes CASSLGGQGATNEKLFF.

This clone came up a few times. The rearrangement joins TRBV20-1 to TRBJ1-2; TRBD1 might be the D (5 bases). Germline CDR1 reads DFQATT; CDR2 reads SNEGSKA (reference sequence). This CDR3 contains 11 residues. Trimming cost V 4 bases and J 7 bases, with 10 bases left between them. This CDR3 is CSATEDSGYTF. CDR3 sequence (DNA): TGCAGTGCTACCGAAGACAGTGGCTACACCTTC.

This clone was detected only a few times. The rearrangement joins TRBV5-4 to TRBJ1-1; TRBD1 aligns across 7 bases. Germline CDR1 reads SGHNT; CDR2 reads YYREEE (reference sequence). CDR3 length: 13 amino acids. With 4 bases clipped from V and 11 bases from J, the junction kept 11 bases outside the gene matches. The CDR3 is CASSQQDRREAFF. CDR3 bases: TGTGCCAGCAGCCAACAGGACAGGCGTGAGGCTTTCTTT. Full variable domain (outside the CDR3, taken from reference TRBV5-4 and TRBJ1-1): ETGVTQSPTHLIKTRGQQVTLRCSSQSGHNTVSWYQQALGQGPQFIFQYYREEENGRGNFPPRFSGLQFPNYSSELNVNALELDDSALYLCASSQQDRREAFFGQGTRLTVV.

This clone was recorded once. This rearrangement joins TRBV4-3 to TRBJ2-5; 9 bases fit TRBD2. The CDR3 consists of 16 residues. Germline V lookup: CDR1 LGHNA, CDR2 YSLEER. J lost 3 bases, V lost 4 bases, and 9 bases had no gene match. The CDR3 region has the DNA TGCGCCAGCAGCCCATCGGGACTAGCATCAGAAGAGACCCAGTACTTC. Translating gives CASSPSGLASEETQYF.

This chain links TRBV27 with TRBJ2-1; D is possibly TRBD1 (5 bases). Per the germline V gene, CDR1 is MNHEY and CDR2 is SMNVEV (reference sequence). There are 14 residues in the CDR3. Trimming pared 6 bases from V and 0 bases from J, leaving 9 bases between. The chain's CDR3 is CASRLQVSYNEQFF. The CDR3 DNA sequence: TGTGCCAGCAGACTACAGGTCTCCTACAATGAGCAGTTCTTC.